This TCR beta chain was identified in a study of blood T cell repertoires in COVID-19. CDR3 length: 16 residues. Losses at the gene ends were 2 bases for V and 9 bases for J; bases not matched to a gene: 12. Germline assignment: CDR1 LGHDT and CDR2 YNNKEL (reference sequence). Assay used: immunoSEQ multiplex PCR; TCRdb lists only in-frame clones, some missing. The sample records 250,000 to 300,000 clones, roughly 77% being singletons. This clone was picked up one time. The TCR sequence derives from an elderly woman with acute or convalescent COVID-19. The chain combines TRBV3-1 (or the pseudogene TRBV3-2) with TRBJ2-1; TRBD2 agrees at 8 bases. Sequencing used peripheral blood. This chain's CDR3 is CASSQPRGTSVGEQFF. Here the CDR3 DNA reads TGTGCCAGCAGCCAACCGAGGGGGACTAGTGTCGGTGAGCAGTTCTTC.